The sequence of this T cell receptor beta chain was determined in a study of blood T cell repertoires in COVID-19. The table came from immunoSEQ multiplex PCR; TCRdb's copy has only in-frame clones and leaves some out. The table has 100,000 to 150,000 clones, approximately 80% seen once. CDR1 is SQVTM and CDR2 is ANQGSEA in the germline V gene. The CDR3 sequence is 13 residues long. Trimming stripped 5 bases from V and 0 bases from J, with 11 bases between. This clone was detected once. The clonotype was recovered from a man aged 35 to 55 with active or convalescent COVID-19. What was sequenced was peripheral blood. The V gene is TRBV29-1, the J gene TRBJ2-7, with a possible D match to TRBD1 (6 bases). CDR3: CSVRDTTSYEQYF. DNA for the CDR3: TGCAGCGTTCGGGACACGACCTCCTACGAGCAGTACTTC.